This T cell receptor (beta chain) appears in the sequencing data of a study of blood T cell repertoires in COVID-19. Study-wide background: Whether acute or convalescent, the COVID-19 samples came from the United States, Italy and Spain. The cDNA or gDNA used as material had been derived from T cells, B-cell-depleted T cells, or PBMCs.

J lost 6 bases, V lost 3 bases, and 8 bases had no gene match. The germline V gene encodes CDR1 LNHDA and CDR2 SQIVND (reference sequence). This CDR3 spans 15 amino acids. The protocol was immunoSEQ multiplex PCR, while the TCRdb copy is restricted to in-frame clones and leaves out a portion. The table lists 13,000 to 15,000 clones, approximately 86% of them singletons. The gene calls are TRBV19 and TRBJ1-2; TRBD1 matches at 9 bases. Sequencing was done on a sample of peripheral blood. The receptor was derived from a human donor in a cohort sampled during active COVID-19. This CDR3 reads CASSMRDRVWDGYTF. CDR3 sequence (DNA): TGTGCCAGTAGTATGCGGGACAGGGTATGGGATGGCTACACCTTC.